This is a list of T cell receptor beta chains from one sample in a study of T cell repertoires in cytomegalovirus infection. TCRdb passed the reads through MiXCR, listing each CDR3 protein once. The sample includes 340,000 or so distinct CDR3 sequences, 25% of them seen just once. Their cognate antigens are unknown. The sample in question was cultured PBMCs, obtained from culture after CMV antigen stimulation. The source is a human donor in good health (CMV status not recorded). Some clones in this sample may be carry-over from other donors' samples. CDR3s include the opening cysteine and the closing phenylalanine or tryptophan. D genes are given only for firm matches. Some rows mark clone size as missing; the rest say once, few, many or name a class of expanded clone.

j_call: TRBJ1-6
clone_size: few
d_call: -
v_call: TRBV6-1
cdr3_aa: CASSEATARLALHF
cdr3_nt: TGTGCCAGCAGTGAAGCGACCGCCCGGTTGGCCCTCCACTTT

j_call: TRBJ2-4
clone_size: -
d_call: -
v_call: TRBV7-9
cdr3_aa: CASSLENGSLAKNIQYF
cdr3_nt: TGTGCCAGCAGCTTAGAAAACGGAAGCCTAGCCAAAAACATTCAGTACTTC

j_call: TRBJ2-7
clone_size: -
d_call: -
v_call: TRBV10-3
cdr3_aa: CAISASQGPLQPYEQYF
cdr3_nt: TGTGCCATCAGTGCTTCCCAGGGCCCCCTACAACCCTACGAGCAGTACTTC

j_call: TRBJ1-1
clone_size: -
d_call: -
v_call: TRBV6-1
cdr3_aa: CASSEGREAFF
cdr3_nt: TGTGCCAGCAGTGAAGGAAGGGAGGCTTTCTTT

j_call: TRBJ2-7
clone_size: -
d_call: TRBD1
v_call: TRBV6-2/TRBV6-3
cdr3_aa: CASSGTVSSYEQYF
cdr3_nt: TGTGCCAGCAGTGGGACAGTAAGCTCCTACGAGCAGTACTTC

j_call: TRBJ1-2
clone_size: once
d_call: -
v_call: TRBV20-1
cdr3_aa: CSAGQFYGYTF
cdr3_nt: TGCAGTGCAGGACAGTTCTATGGCTACACCTTC

j_call: TRBJ1-2
clone_size: -
d_call: TRBD1
v_call: TRBV11-2
cdr3_aa: CASSRRDRVSDGYTF
cdr3_nt: TGTGCCAGCAGCCGCCGTGACAGGGTTTCGGATGGCTACACCTTC

j_call: TRBJ2-1
clone_size: few
d_call: -
v_call: TRBV7-9
cdr3_aa: CASSPMAYNEQFF
cdr3_nt: TGTGCCAGCAGCCCTATGGCCTACAATGAGCAGTTCTTC

j_call: TRBJ1-2
clone_size: -
d_call: TRBD1
v_call: TRBV6-2/TRBV6-3
cdr3_aa: CASSFDRGSDYGYTF
cdr3_nt: TGTGCCAGCAGTTTCGACAGGGGGTCCGATTATGGCTACACCTTC

j_call: TRBJ2-3
clone_size: -
d_call: TRBD2
v_call: TRBV7-2
cdr3_aa: CASSLAGGSGFTQYF
cdr3_nt: TGTGCCAGCAGTTTAGCGGGAGGGTCCGGATTTACGCAGTATTTT

j_call: TRBJ2-2
clone_size: few
d_call: -
v_call: TRBV7-3
cdr3_aa: CASSLSGIKNTGELFF
cdr3_nt: TGTGCCAGCAGCTTAAGTGGCATAAAGAACACCGGGGAGCTGTTTTTT

j_call: TRBJ1-4
clone_size: few
d_call: -
v_call: TRBV7-2
cdr3_aa: CASSLSPRHEKLFF
cdr3_nt: TGTGCCAGCAGCTTATCTCCACGACACGAAAAACTGTTTTTT

j_call: TRBJ2-1
clone_size: -
d_call: TRBD1
v_call: TRBV7-2
cdr3_aa: CASSTGQGPREQFF
cdr3_nt: TGTGCCAGCAGCACCGGACAGGGGCCAAGGGAGCAGTTCTTC

j_call: TRBJ2-1
clone_size: many
d_call: -
v_call: TRBV7-2
cdr3_aa: CASSARVPGDYNEQFF
cdr3_nt: TGTGCCAGCAGCGCCAGGGTCCCGGGGGACTACAATGAGCAGTTCTTC

j_call: TRBJ2-3
clone_size: -
d_call: TRBD2
v_call: TRBV6-2/TRBV6-3
cdr3_aa: CASSTSGRYTDTQYF
cdr3_nt: TGTGCCAGCAGTACCAGCGGGAGATACACAGATACGCAGTATTTT

j_call: TRBJ2-7
clone_size: many
d_call: -
v_call: TRBV7-2
cdr3_aa: CASSLTDSYEQYF
cdr3_nt: TGTGCCAGCAGCTTAACGGACTCCTACGAGCAGTACTTC

j_call: TRBJ2-4
clone_size: -
d_call: -
v_call: TRBV4-1
cdr3_aa: CASSKPLAKNIQYF
cdr3_nt: TGCGCCAGCAGCAAACCATTAGCCAAAAACATTCAGTACTTC

j_call: TRBJ1-1
clone_size: -
d_call: -
v_call: TRBV7-2
cdr3_aa: CASSSPFRQLMNTEAFF
cdr3_nt: TGTGCCAGCAGCTCGCCATTCAGGCAACTGATGAACACTGAAGCTTTCTTT

j_call: TRBJ1-5
clone_size: few
d_call: -
v_call: TRBV15
cdr3_aa: CATSRDHGQPQHF
cdr3_nt: TGTGCCACCAGCAGAGATCACGGTCAGCCCCAGCATTTT

j_call: TRBJ1-5
clone_size: many
d_call: -
v_call: TRBV7-8
cdr3_aa: CASSPARGVINQPQHF
cdr3_nt: TGTGCCAGCAGCCCCGCGAGGGGAGTAATCAATCAGCCCCAGCATTTT

j_call: TRBJ1-2
clone_size: many
d_call: -
v_call: TRBV28
cdr3_aa: CASSLRPNYGYTF
cdr3_nt: TGTGCCAGCAGTTTGAGGCCCAACTATGGCTACACCTTC

j_call: TRBJ2-2
clone_size: -
d_call: TRBD2
v_call: TRBV7-2
cdr3_aa: CASSLYRAGGPVTGELFF
cdr3_nt: TGTGCCAGCAGCTTATATAGGGCGGGAGGGCCAGTCACCGGGGAGCTGTTTTTT

j_call: TRBJ1-4
clone_size: -
d_call: -
v_call: TRBV20-1
cdr3_aa: CSARGFMQGFATNEKLFF
cdr3_nt: TGCAGTGCTAGAGGGTTTATGCAGGGGTTTGCAACTAATGAAAAACTGTTTTTT

j_call: TRBJ1-3
clone_size: few
d_call: -
v_call: TRBV19
cdr3_aa: CASSPGGQRNTIYF
cdr3_nt: TGTGCCAGTAGTCCCGGGGGACAAAGGAACACCATATATTTT

j_call: TRBJ2-3
clone_size: many
d_call: -
v_call: TRBV19
cdr3_aa: CASSPRDGAGTDTQYF
cdr3_nt: TGTGCCAGTAGCCCCCGGGACGGGGCGGGCACAGATACGCAGTATTTT

j_call: TRBJ2-7
clone_size: few
d_call: -
v_call: TRBV7-5
cdr3_aa: CISVPEACTRDSSF
cdr3_nt: -

j_call: TRBJ1-1
clone_size: many
d_call: -
v_call: TRBV7-6
cdr3_aa: CASSPGGAGTEAFF
cdr3_nt: TGTGCCAGCAGCCCTGGGGGGGCCGGGACTGAAGCTTTCTTT

j_call: TRBJ1-1
clone_size: few
d_call: -
v_call: TRBV2
cdr3_aa: CASTASGDTEAFF
cdr3_nt: TGTGCCAGCACAGCCTCGGGGGACACTGAAGCTTTCTTT

j_call: TRBJ1-5
clone_size: -
d_call: -
v_call: TRBV4-1
cdr3_aa: CASSQYGPPEGQPQHF
cdr3_nt: TGCGCCAGCAGCCAGTACGGGCCTCCAGAGGGTCAGCCCCAGCATTTT

j_call: TRBJ2-5
clone_size: few
d_call: -
v_call: TRBV18
cdr3_aa: CASSLTGKQETQYF
cdr3_nt: TGTGCCAGCTCACTTACCGGGAAACAAGAGACCCAGTACTTC

j_call: TRBJ1-1
clone_size: few
d_call: -
v_call: TRBV20-1
cdr3_aa: CSASSSRVNTEAFF
cdr3_nt: TGCAGTGCTAGTTCTTCCCGGGTGAACACTGAAGCTTTCTTT

j_call: TRBJ1-1
clone_size: few
d_call: -
v_call: TRBV4-1
cdr3_aa: CASSQERGAGEAFF
cdr3_nt: TGCGCCAGCAGCCAAGAGAGAGGGGCTGGTGAAGCTTTCTTT

j_call: TRBJ2-1
clone_size: -
d_call: TRBD2
v_call: TRBV5-1
cdr3_aa: CASSLDTSGINEQFF
cdr3_nt: TGCGCCAGCAGCTTGGATACTAGCGGGATCAATGAGCAGTTCTTC

j_call: TRBJ1-1
clone_size: -
d_call: -
v_call: TRBV7-6
cdr3_aa: CASSLVTAGGTEDFF
cdr3_nt: TGTGCCAGCAGCTTAGTTACGGCCGGGGGCACTGAAGATTTCTTT

j_call: TRBJ2-3
clone_size: few
d_call: -
v_call: TRBV7-2
cdr3_aa: CASSLAPGNTDTQYF
cdr3_nt: TGTGCCAGCAGCTTAGCGCCGGGAAACACAGATACGCAGTATTTT

j_call: TRBJ2-7
clone_size: few
d_call: -
v_call: TRBV7-8
cdr3_aa: CASSLVGNEQYF
cdr3_nt: TGTGCCAGCAGCTTAGTGGGGAACGAGCAGTACTTC

j_call: TRBJ1-5
clone_size: -
d_call: -
v_call: TRBV28
cdr3_aa: CASSLSVQPQHF
cdr3_nt: TGTGCCAGCAGTTTGTCGGTGCAGCCCCAGCATTTT

j_call: TRBJ2-3
clone_size: -
d_call: -
v_call: TRBV27
cdr3_aa: CASRWVKSTDTQYF
cdr3_nt: TGTGCCAGCAGATGGGTTAAAAGCACAGATACGCAGTATTTT

j_call: TRBJ2-1
clone_size: few
d_call: -
v_call: TRBV15
cdr3_aa: CATKWGQGSTYNEQFF
cdr3_nt: TGTGCCACCAAGTGGGGGCAGGGTAGCACCTACAATGAGCAGTTCTTC

j_call: TRBJ2-3
clone_size: -
d_call: TRBD2
v_call: TRBV28
cdr3_aa: CASSRTGLATDTQYF
cdr3_nt: TGTGCCAGCAGCAGAACGGGACTAGCAACAGATACGCAGTATTTT

j_call: TRBJ1-1
clone_size: -
d_call: -
v_call: TRBV6-6
cdr3_aa: CAGGGESWVTEAFF
cdr3_nt: TGTGCCGGGGGGGGGGAGAGTTGGGTCACTGAAGCTTTCTTT

j_call: TRBJ2-6
clone_size: -
d_call: -
v_call: TRBV7-9
cdr3_aa: CASSLVSGPPSGANVLTF
cdr3_nt: TGTGCCAGCAGCTTAGTGTCAGGGCCACCTTCTGGGGCCAACGTCCTGACTTTC

j_call: TRBJ2-1
clone_size: many
d_call: -
v_call: TRBV7-2
cdr3_aa: CASSLGLELYNEQFF
cdr3_nt: TGTGCCAGCAGCTTAGGCCTGGAATTGTACAATGAGCAGTTCTTC

j_call: TRBJ2-1
clone_size: few
d_call: TRBD1
v_call: TRBV4-1
cdr3_aa: CASSQETGTGSNEQFF
cdr3_nt: TGCGCCAGCAGCCAAGAGACCGGGACAGGCTCTAATGAGCAGTTCTTC

j_call: TRBJ2-2
clone_size: -
d_call: TRBD1
v_call: TRBV19
cdr3_aa: CASSPSDRVKTGELFF
cdr3_nt: TGTGCCAGTTCACCCTCCGACAGGGTAAAAACCGGGGAGCTGTTTTTT

j_call: TRBJ2-7
clone_size: many
d_call: -
v_call: TRBV4-1
cdr3_aa: CASSQAFGDDYEQYF
cdr3_nt: TGCGCCAGCAGCCAAGCTTTTGGGGACGACTACGAGCAGTACTTC

j_call: TRBJ1-2
clone_size: -
d_call: -
v_call: TRBV6-5
cdr3_aa: CASSRREGGYGYTF
cdr3_nt: TGTGCCAGCAGTCGGCGGGAGGGAGGCTATGGCTACACCTTC

j_call: TRBJ2-3
clone_size: -
d_call: -
v_call: TRBV10-3
cdr3_aa: CAISALGDTQYF
cdr3_nt: TGTGCCATCAGTGCTCTCGGAGATACGCAGTATTTT

j_call: TRBJ1-3
clone_size: few
d_call: -
v_call: TRBV29-1
cdr3_aa: CSVGVSSGNTIYF
cdr3_nt: TGCAGCGTCGGGGTTTCTAGTGGAAACACCATATATTTT

j_call: TRBJ2-1
clone_size: -
d_call: TRBD2
v_call: TRBV27
cdr3_aa: CASSILTGGLLDEQFF
cdr3_nt: TGTGCCAGCAGTATTCTGACGGGGGGGCTTTTAGATGAGCAGTTCTTC

j_call: TRBJ2-1
clone_size: -
d_call: -
v_call: TRBV7-8
cdr3_aa: CASSSGVSSSYNEQFF
cdr3_nt: TGTGCCAGCAGCTCGGGGGTCTCGAGCTCCTACAATGAGCAGTTCTTC

j_call: TRBJ1-2
clone_size: many
d_call: -
v_call: TRBV28
cdr3_aa: CASSLPRDYGYTF
cdr3_nt: TGTGCCAGCAGTTTGCCCAGGGACTATGGCTACACCTTC

j_call: TRBJ2-1
clone_size: few
d_call: -
v_call: TRBV7-2
cdr3_aa: CASSSGPTRGSPNRFF
cdr3_nt: TGTGCCAGCAGCTCGGGACCTACTAGGGGGTCCCCGAATAGGTTCTTC

j_call: TRBJ2-7
clone_size: -
d_call: -
v_call: TRBV7-2
cdr3_aa: CASSLARDRRSYEQYF
cdr3_nt: TGTGCCAGCAGCTTAGCGCGGGACAGACGCTCCTACGAGCAGTACTTC

j_call: TRBJ1-2
clone_size: few
d_call: -
v_call: TRBV27
cdr3_aa: CASSFEVRAGNWGGYTF
cdr3_nt: TGTGCCAGCAGTTTTGAGGTCAGGGCGGGGAATTGGGGTGGCTACACCTTC

j_call: TRBJ2-1
clone_size: many
d_call: -
v_call: TRBV12-3/TRBV12-4
cdr3_aa: CASSNNEQFF
cdr3_nt: TGTGCCAGCAGCAACAATGAGCAGTTCTTC

j_call: TRBJ1-6
clone_size: many
d_call: TRBD1
v_call: TRBV7-2
cdr3_aa: CASSLVTPGQGAWNSPLHF
cdr3_nt: TGTGCCAGCAGCTTAGTAACACCGGGACAGGGGGCCTGGAATTCACCCCTCCACTTT